The clone carrying this T cell receptor (beta chain) was detected only a few times. The record originates from a study of blood T cell repertoires in COVID-19. Looking at the study overall: Acute and convalescent COVID-19 samples came from the United States, Italy and Spain.

J lost 2 bases, V lost 6 bases, and 10 bases had no gene match. The CDR3 spans 16 residues. The germline CDR1 and CDR2 sequences are MNHEY and SMNVEV (reference sequence). In the authors' workflow: The authors estimated nucleated cell counts from reference gene primer amplification. Here immunoSEQ multiplex PCR was the method, and the copy in TCRdb shows in-frame clones only, minus some. That table supplies the V and J calls and clone size; D and trimming were determined from the DNA. The sample lists 180,000 or so clones; over 70% were seen once. Participants were aged about 18 to 100 years from approximately 25 US areas. Two negative PCRs, clearance, or symptom resolution were required of recovered Cohort 3 donors.

The chain recombines TRBV27 with TRBJ2-5, with TRBD1 matching over 9 bases. The source material was PBMCs or T cells enriched from blood (not recorded which). This clonotype originated in a woman in her fifties or sixties who had recovered from COVID-19. CDR3 sequence: CASSVRDREGQETQYF. The CDR3 DNA sequence: TGTGCCAGCAGCGTACGGGACAGGGAGGGACAAGAGACCCAGTACTTC.